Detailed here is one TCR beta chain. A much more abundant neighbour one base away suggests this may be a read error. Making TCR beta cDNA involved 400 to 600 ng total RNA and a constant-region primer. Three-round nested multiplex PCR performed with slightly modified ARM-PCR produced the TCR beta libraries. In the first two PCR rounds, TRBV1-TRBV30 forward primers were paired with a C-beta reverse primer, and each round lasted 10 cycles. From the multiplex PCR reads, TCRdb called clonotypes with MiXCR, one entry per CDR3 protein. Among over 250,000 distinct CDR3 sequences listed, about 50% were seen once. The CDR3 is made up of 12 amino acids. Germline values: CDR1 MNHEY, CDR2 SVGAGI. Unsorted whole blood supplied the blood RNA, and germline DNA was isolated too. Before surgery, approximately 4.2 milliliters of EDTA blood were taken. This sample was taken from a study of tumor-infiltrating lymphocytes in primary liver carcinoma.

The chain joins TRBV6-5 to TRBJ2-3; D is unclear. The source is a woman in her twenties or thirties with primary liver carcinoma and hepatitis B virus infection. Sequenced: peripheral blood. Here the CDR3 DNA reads TGTGTCAGCAGTTCCCCACTGCTTACGCAGTATTTT. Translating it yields CVSSSPLLTQYF.